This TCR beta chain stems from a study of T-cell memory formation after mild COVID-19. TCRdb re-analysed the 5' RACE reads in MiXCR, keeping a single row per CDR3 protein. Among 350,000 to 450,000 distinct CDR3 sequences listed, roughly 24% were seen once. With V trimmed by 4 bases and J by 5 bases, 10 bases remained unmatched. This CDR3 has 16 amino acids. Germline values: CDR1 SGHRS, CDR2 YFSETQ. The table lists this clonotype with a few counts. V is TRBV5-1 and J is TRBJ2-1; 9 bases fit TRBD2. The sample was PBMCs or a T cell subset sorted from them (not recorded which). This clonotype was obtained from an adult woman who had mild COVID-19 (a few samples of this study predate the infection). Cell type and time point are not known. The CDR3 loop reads CASSLLRGGGNNEQFF. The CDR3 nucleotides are TGCGCCAGCAGCCTCCTCCGCGGGGGGGGAAACAATGAGCAGTTCTTC.